The 14 T cell receptor beta chains presented below share a single source sample, sequenced in a study of human CD8 memory T cell subsets (dated by TCRdb to the early 2020s). This sample was sequenced with a NextSeq 550. A Human TCR Profiling Kit was used to prepare UMI-labeled 5' RACE TCRbeta libraries. The reads went through TCRdb reprocessing, and each CDR3 protein sequence gets one entry with no DNA. The table for this sample shows roughly 5,000 distinct CDR3 sequences. Clones ranked in the top ten supply more than 30% of the sample. Input material: CD8+ effector memory T cells (TEM) sorted from PBMCs. In the paper's terms, the cell subset or site label means: effector memory CD8 T cells, CCR7- CD45RO+ CD95+. All receptors derive from a human donor in good health.

Here the CDR3 reads CASSLGWQSSYNEQFF. The chain has TRBV5-1 and TRBJ2-1. This CDR3 contains 16 residues. Germline V gene lookup returns CDR1 SGHRS and CDR2 YFSETQ.

CDR3 amino acids: CASSPPERNTEAFF. This chain uses TRBV18 with TRBJ1-1. Germline values: CDR1 KGHSH, CDR2 LQKENI. The CDR3 covers 14 residues.

This clonotype counts as medium-sized (0.01 to 0.1%) by frequency. The V call is TRBV15, the J call TRBJ2-4; TCRdb calls TRBD1, which cannot be checked without DNA. CDR3 length: 14 amino acids. Germline V gene data show CDR1 as LNHNV and CDR2 as YYDKDF (reference sequence). The CDR3: CATTKRGTGDIQYF.

The chain combines TRBV14 with TRBJ2-5; the D gene TCRdb calls, TRBD1, cannot be checked with no DNA. In germline, CDR1 is SGHDN, CDR2 FVKESK. The length of the CDR3 is 14 residues. The CDR3: CASGKGTGLGTQYF.

J is TRBJ2-3 and V is TRBV24-1; without DNA, the TCRdb call of TRBD1 cannot be checked. The CDR3 extends over 13 amino acids. Germline V gene sequence: CDR1 KGHDR, CDR2 SFDVKD. The CDR3 protein is CATSDSGAATQYF.

V and J are TRBV2 and TRBJ2-1; without DNA, the TCRdb call of TRBD1 cannot be checked. CDR1 is SNHLY and CDR2 is FYNNEI in the germline V gene. The CDR3 has 15 residues. CDR3 sequence reads: CASSALGVRYNEQFF.

The CDR3 region is CRPSRGRITEAFF. V is TRBV29-1 and J is TRBJ1-1; the D call of TRBD1 rests on TCRdb alone, since no DNA is present to check it. Per germline, CDR1 SQVTM and CDR2 ANQGSEA. The CDR3 length is 13 residues.

Its frequency marks this clonotype as medium-sized. The chain links TRBV6-5 to TRBJ2-5; TCRdb outputs TRBD2, but without DNA this stays unchecked. The CDR3 extends over 15 amino acids. Per the germline V gene, CDR1 is MNHEY and CDR2 is SVGAGI. The CDR3 loop is CASSYVDRDLETQYF.

This chain connects TRBV9 to TRBJ1-4; the TCRdb D gene call, TRBD1, has no DNA to confirm it. This CDR3 contains 13 residues. The germline gives CDR1 SGDLS, CDR2 YYNGEE. The chain's CDR3 is CASSPGDYEKLFF. The variable domain in full, with the rest retrieved from reference TRBV9 and TRBJ1-4, is DSGVTQTPKHLITATGQRVTLRCSPRSGDLSVYWYQQSLDQGLQFLIQYYNGEERAKGNILERFSAQQFPDLHSELNLSSLELGDSALYFCASSPGDYEKLFFGSGTQLSVL.

The genes are TRBV11-3 and TRBJ2-7; TCRdb gives TRBD1 as the D gene, but with no DNA this cannot be confirmed. Germline V gene sequence: CDR1 SGHNT, CDR2 YENEEA. This CDR3 has 15 residues. The CDR3 region is CASSARDTPAGEQYF.

By frequency, this clonotype registers medium-sized. The chain joins TRBV7-2 to TRBJ1-5. The CDR3 has 14 residues. Per germline, CDR1 SGHTA and CDR2 FQGNSA. The CDR3 spells CASSLGPSNQPQHF.

This clonotype is identified as medium-sized from frequency. The V gene is TRBV7-9, the J gene TRBJ2-3; TCRdb returns TRBD2, unconfirmable since there is no DNA. The CDR3 runs 17 residues. Germline CDR1 reads SEHNR; CDR2 reads FQNEAQ (reference sequence). CDR3 amino acids: CASSSPSGGEPTDTQYF.

J is TRBJ2-7 and V is TRBV5-1; TCRdb returns TRBD1, unconfirmable since there is no DNA. The germline gives CDR1 SGHRS, CDR2 YFSETQ. The CDR3 runs 15 residues. CDR3 loop: CASSFDGTGFYEQYF.

This CDR3 is CASSYDLLAGYNEQFF. The chain carries TRBV28 and TRBJ2-1; checking the TCRdb D call of TRBD2 is not possible without DNA. The CDR3 has 16 amino acids. The germline V gene encodes CDR1 MDHEN and CDR2 SYDVKM.